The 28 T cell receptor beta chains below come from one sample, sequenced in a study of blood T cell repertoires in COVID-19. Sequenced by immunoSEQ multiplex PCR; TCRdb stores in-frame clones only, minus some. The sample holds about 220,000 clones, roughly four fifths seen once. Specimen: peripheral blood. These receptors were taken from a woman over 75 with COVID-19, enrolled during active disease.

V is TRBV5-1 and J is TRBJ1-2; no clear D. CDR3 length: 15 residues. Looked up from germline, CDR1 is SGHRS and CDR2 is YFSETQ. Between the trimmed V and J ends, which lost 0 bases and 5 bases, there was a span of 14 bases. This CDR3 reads CASSLALSGSYGYTF. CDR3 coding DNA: TGCGCCAGCAGCTTGGCCTTGTCAGGAAGTTATGGCTACACCTTC. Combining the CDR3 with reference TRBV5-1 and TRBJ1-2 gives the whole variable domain KAGVTQTPRYLIKTRGQQVTLSCSPISGHRSVSWYQQTPGQGLQFLFEYFSETQRNKGNFPGRFSGRQFSNSRSEMNVSTLELGDSALYLCASSLALSGSYGYTFGSGTRLTVV.

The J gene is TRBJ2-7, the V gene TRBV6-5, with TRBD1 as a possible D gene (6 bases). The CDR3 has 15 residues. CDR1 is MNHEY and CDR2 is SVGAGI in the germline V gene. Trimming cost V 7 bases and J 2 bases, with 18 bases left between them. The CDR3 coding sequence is TGTGCCAGCATTAACCACGGGACACTCCCCTACGAGCAGTACTTC. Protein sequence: CASINHGTLPYEQYF.

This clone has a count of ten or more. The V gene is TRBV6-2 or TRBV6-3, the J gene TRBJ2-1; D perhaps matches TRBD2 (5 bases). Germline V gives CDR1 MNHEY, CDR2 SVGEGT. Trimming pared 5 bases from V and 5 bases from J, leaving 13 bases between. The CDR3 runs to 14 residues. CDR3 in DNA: TGTGCCAGCAGTGCCCGGGGAGTTAACAATGAGCAGTTCTTC. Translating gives CASSARGVNNEQFF.

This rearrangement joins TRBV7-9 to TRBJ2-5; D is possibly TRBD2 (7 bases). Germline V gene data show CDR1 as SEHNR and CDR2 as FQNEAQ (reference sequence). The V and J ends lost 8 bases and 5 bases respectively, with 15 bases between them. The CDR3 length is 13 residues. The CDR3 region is CASSGGLGETQYF. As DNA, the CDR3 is TGTGCCAGCTCGGGGGGCCTAGGGGAGACCCAGTACTTC. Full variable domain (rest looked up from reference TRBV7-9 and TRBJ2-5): DTGVSQNPRHKITKRGQNVTFRCDPISEHNRLYWYRQTLGQGPEFLTYFQNEAQLEKSRLLSDRFSAERPKGSFSTLEIQRTEQGDSAMYLCASSGGLGETQYFGPGTRLLVL.

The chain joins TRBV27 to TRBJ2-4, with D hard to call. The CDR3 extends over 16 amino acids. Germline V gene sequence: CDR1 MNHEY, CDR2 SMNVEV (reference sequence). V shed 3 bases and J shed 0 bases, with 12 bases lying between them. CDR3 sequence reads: CASSLVQSLAKNIQYF. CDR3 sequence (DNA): TGTGCCAGCAGTTTGGTCCAGTCCCTAGCCAAAAACATTCAGTACTTC.

The CDR3 DNA reads TGTGCCAGCAGACTAGACCAAGAGACCCAGTACTTC. This encodes CASRLDQETQYF. J is TRBJ2-5 and V is TRBV2; possibly TRBD2 for D (5 bases). CDR1 and CDR2 (germline): SNHLY, FYNNEI. Trimming left V 6 bases short and J 0 bases short, with 5 bases between. CDR3 length: 12 amino acids. The full variable domain, with the rest looked up from reference TRBV2 and TRBJ2-5, is EPEVTQTPSHQVTQMGQEVILRCVPISNHLYFYWYRQILGQKVEFLVSFYNNEISEKSEIFDDQFSVERPDGSNFTLKIRSTKLEDSAMYFCASRLDQETQYFGPGTRLLVL.

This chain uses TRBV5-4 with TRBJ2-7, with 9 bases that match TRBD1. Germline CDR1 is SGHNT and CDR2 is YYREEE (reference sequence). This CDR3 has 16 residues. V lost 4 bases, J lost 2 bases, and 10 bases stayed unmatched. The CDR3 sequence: CASSQKTGGKTYEQYF. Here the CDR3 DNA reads TGTGCCAGCAGCCAGAAAACAGGGGGCAAAACCTACGAGCAGTACTTC.

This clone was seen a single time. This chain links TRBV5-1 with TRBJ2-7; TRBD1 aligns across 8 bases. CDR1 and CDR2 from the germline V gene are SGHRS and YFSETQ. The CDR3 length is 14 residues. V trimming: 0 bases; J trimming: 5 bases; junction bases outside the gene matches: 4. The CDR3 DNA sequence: TGCGCCAGCAGCTTGGGGGACAGGAGAGACGAGCAGTACTTC. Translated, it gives CASSLGDRRDEQYF.

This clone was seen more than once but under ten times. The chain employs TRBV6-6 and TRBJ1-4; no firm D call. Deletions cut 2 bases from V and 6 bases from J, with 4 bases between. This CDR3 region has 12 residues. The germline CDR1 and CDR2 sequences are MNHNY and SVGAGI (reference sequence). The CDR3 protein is CASSYTDEKLFF. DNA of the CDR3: TGTGCCAGCAGTTACACAGATGAAAAACTGTTTTTT.

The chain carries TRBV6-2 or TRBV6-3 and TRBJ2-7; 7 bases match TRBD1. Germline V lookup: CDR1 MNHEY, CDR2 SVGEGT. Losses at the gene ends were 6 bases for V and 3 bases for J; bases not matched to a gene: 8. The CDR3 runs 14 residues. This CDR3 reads CASSLQGPGYEQYF. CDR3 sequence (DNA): TGTGCCAGCAGCCTACAGGGGCCGGGCTACGAGCAGTACTTC.

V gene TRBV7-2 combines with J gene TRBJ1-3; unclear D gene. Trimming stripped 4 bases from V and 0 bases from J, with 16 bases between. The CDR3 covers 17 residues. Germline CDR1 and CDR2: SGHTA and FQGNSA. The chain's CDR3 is CASSSPSPWSSGNTIYF. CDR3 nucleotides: TGTGCCAGCAGCTCTCCCTCGCCCTGGAGCTCTGGAAACACCATATATTTT. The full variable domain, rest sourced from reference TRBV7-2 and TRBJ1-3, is GAGVSQSPSNKVTEKGKDVELRCDPISGHTALYWYRQSLGQGLEFLIYFQGNSAPDKSGLPSDRFSAERTGGSVSTLTIQRTQQEDSAVYLCASSSPSPWSSGNTIYFGEGSWLTVV.

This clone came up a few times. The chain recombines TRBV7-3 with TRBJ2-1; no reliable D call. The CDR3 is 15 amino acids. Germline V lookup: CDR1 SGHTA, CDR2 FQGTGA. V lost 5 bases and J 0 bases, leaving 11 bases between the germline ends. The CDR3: CASSPQRNSYNEQFF. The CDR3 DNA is TGTGCCAGCAGCCCACAGAGAAACTCCTACAATGAGCAGTTCTTC.

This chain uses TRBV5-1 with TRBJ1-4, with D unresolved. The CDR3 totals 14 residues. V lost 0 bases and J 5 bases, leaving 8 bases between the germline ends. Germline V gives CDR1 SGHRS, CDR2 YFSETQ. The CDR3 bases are TGCGCCAGCAGCTTGGGGGAGGGAAATGAAAAACTGTTTTTT. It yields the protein CASSLGEGNEKLFF. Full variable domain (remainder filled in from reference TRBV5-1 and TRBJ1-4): KAGVTQTPRYLIKTRGQQVTLSCSPISGHRSVSWYQQTPGQGLQFLFEYFSETQRNKGNFPGRFSGRQFSNSRSEMNVSTLELGDSALYLCASSLGEGNEKLFFGSGTQLSVL.

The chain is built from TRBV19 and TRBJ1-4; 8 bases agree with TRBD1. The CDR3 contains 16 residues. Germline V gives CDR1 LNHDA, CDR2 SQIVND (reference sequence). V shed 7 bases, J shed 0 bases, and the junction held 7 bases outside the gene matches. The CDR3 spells CASTDRGRTTNEKLFF. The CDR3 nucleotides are TGTGCCAGTACCGACAGGGGTCGGACAACTAATGAAAAACTGTTTTTT.

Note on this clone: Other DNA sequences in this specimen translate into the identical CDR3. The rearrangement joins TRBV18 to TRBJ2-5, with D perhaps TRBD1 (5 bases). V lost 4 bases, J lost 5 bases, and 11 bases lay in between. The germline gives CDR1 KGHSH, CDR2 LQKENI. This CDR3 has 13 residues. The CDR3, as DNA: TGTGCCAGCTCACTCCAGGGTGGGGAGACCCAGTACTTC. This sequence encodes CASSLQGGETQYF.

The CDR3 here is CASSRDRGQTNEKLFF. The CDR3 nucleotides read TGTGCCAGCAGCCGGGACAGGGGGCAAACTAATGAAAAACTGTTTTTT. The chain combines TRBV3-1 (or the pseudogene TRBV3-2) with TRBJ1-4; 12 bases map to TRBD1. The CDR3 length is 16 residues. Germline V gene lookup returns CDR1 LGHDT and CDR2 YNNKEL (reference sequence). V shed 4 bases, J shed 1 base, and the junction held 1 base outside the gene matches.

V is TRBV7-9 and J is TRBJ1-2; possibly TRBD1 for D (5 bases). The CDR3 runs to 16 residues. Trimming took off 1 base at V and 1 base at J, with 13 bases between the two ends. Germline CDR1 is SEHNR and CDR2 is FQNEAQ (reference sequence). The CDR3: CASSLDAGRINYGYTF. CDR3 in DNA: TGTGCCAGCAGCTTAGATGCGGGGCGGATTAACTATGGCTACACCTTC.

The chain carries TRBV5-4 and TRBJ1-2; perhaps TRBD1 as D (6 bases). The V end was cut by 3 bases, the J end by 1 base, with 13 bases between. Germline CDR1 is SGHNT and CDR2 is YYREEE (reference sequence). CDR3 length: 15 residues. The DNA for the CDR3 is TGTGCCAGCAGCTCCGGGACACCCATTAACTATGGCTACACCTTC. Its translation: CASSSGTPINYGYTF. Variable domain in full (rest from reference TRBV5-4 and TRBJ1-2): ETGVTQSPTHLIKTRGQQVTLRCSSQSGHNTVSWYQQALGQGPQFIFQYYREEENGRGNFPPRFSGLQFPNYSSELNVNALELDDSALYLCASSSGTPINYGYTFGSGTRLTVV.

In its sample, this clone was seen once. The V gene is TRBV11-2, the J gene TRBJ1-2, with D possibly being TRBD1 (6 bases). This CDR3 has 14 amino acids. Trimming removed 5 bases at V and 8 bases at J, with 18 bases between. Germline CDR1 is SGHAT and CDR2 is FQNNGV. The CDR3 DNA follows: TGTGCCAGCAGCCCCCTATTAGGGGGTGAGGGCTACACCTTC. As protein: CASSPLLGGEGYTF.

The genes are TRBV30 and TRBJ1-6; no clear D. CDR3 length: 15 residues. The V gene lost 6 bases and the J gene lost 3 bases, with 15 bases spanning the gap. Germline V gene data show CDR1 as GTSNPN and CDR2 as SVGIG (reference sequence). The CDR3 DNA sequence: TGTGCCTGTGCCCTGGTGGGGAGCTATAATTCACCCCTCCACTTT. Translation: CACALVGSYNSPLHF. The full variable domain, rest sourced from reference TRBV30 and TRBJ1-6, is SQTIHQWPATLVQPVGSPLSLECTVEGTSNPNLYWYRQAAGRGLQLLFYSVGIGQISSEVPQNLSASRPQDRQFILSSKKLLLSDSGFYLCACALVGSYNSPLHFGNGTRLTVT.

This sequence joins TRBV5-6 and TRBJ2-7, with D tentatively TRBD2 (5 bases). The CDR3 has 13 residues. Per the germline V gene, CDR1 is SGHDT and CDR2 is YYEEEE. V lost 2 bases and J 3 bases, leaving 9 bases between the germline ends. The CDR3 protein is CASSLGRHYEQYF. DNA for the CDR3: TGTGCCAGCAGCTTAGGGAGACACTACGAGCAGTACTTC.

The CDR3 region has the DNA TGTGCCAGCAGCCCCCTTCAGGGAAGAACTGGAAACACCATATATTTT. This gives the protein CASSPLQGRTGNTIYF. V usage is TRBV11-2 and J usage is TRBJ1-3; weak D call: TRBD1 (5 bases). This CDR3 has 16 residues. V lost 5 bases to trimming and J lost 2 bases, with 16 bases between them. CDR1 is SGHAT, CDR2 FQNNGV, per germline.

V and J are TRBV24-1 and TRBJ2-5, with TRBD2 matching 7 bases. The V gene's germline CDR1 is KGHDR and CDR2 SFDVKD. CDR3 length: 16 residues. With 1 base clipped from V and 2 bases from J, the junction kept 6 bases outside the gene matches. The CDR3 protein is CATSDFGDSGQETQYF. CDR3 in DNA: TGTGCCACCAGTGATTTTGGGGATAGCGGGCAAGAGACCCAGTACTTC.

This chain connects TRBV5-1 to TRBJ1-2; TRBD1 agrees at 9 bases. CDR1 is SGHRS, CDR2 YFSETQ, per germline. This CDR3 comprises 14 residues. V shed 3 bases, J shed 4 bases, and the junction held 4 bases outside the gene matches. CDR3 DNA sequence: TGCGCCAGCAGCTCGGGACAGGGAGTCTATGGCTACACCTTC. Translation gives CASSSGQGVYGYTF.

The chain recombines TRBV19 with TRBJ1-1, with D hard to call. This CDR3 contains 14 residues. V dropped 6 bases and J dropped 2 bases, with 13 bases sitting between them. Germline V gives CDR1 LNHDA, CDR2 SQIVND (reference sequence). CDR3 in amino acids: CASSLARRNTEAFF. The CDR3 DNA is TGTGCCAGTAGCCTCGCAAGGAGAAACACTGAAGCTTTCTTT.

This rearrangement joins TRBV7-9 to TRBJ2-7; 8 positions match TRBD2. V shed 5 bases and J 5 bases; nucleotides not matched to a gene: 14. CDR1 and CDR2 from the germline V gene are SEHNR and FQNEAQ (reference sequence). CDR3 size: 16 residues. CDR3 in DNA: TGTGCCAGCAGCCCTGGGGATAGCGGGATCGCCGACGAGCAGTACTTC. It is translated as CASSPGDSGIADEQYF.

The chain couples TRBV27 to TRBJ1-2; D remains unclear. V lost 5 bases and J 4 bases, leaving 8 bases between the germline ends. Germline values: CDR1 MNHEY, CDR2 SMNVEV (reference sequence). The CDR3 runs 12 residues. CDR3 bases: TGTGCCAGCAGTCCCAGAACCTATGGCTACACCTTC. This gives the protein CASSPRTYGYTF.

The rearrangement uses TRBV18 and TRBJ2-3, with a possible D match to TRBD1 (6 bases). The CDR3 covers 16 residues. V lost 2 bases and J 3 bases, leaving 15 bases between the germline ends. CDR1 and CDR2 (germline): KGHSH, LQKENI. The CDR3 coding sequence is TGTGCCAGCTCACCAGACAGGAACCCCTTTACAGATACGCAGTATTTT. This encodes CASSPDRNPFTDTQYF.